This T cell receptor beta chain was found in a study of T cell repertoires in cytomegalovirus infection. Study background: Both CMV infection and a matching HLA type were indicated by public TCR beta signatures.

TCRdb fed the reads into MiXCR, producing one record per CDR3 protein. The sample holds about 740,000 distinct CDR3 sequences, approximately 34% seen once. This clonotype was observed many times. CDR1 is SGHVS, CDR2 FQNEAQ, per germline. There are 15 residues in the CDR3. Deletions cut 1 base from V and 7 bases from J, with 11 bases between. The chain carries TRBV7-8 and TRBJ1-6; D is possibly TRBD1 (5 bases). The receptor comes from a human donor in good health (CMV status not recorded). Some clones in this sample may be carry-over from other donors' samples. Sequenced sample: PBMCs. The CDR3 spells CASSLEPGPNSPLHF. CDR3 in DNA: TGTGCCAGCAGCTTAGAGCCGGGACCAAATTCACCCCTCCACTTT.